The T cell receptor (beta chain) described here comes from a study of shared clonotypes between healthy human individuals. Using immunoSEQ multiplex PCR, the repertoire was profiled, and TCRdb retains in-frame clones only, with some absent. The sample includes some 2,100,000 clones, approximately 96% of them seen just once. About this clone: The sample contains more than one DNA sequence encoding this CDR3.

The CDR3 is 11 residues long. CDR1 and CDR2 from the germline V gene are SGHRS and YFSETQ. The ends were cut back, 7 bases at V and 3 bases at J, with 4 bases in the middle. This chain joins TRBV5-1 and TRBJ2-2, with no clear D. This clonotype was sampled from a man younger than 35 in good health. The material sequenced was naive CD4+ T cells sorted from blood. Subset here: CD45RA+ positively selected. CDR3 protein: CASGDTGELFF. As DNA, the CDR3 is TGCGCCAGCGGCGACACCGGGGAGCTGTTTTTT.